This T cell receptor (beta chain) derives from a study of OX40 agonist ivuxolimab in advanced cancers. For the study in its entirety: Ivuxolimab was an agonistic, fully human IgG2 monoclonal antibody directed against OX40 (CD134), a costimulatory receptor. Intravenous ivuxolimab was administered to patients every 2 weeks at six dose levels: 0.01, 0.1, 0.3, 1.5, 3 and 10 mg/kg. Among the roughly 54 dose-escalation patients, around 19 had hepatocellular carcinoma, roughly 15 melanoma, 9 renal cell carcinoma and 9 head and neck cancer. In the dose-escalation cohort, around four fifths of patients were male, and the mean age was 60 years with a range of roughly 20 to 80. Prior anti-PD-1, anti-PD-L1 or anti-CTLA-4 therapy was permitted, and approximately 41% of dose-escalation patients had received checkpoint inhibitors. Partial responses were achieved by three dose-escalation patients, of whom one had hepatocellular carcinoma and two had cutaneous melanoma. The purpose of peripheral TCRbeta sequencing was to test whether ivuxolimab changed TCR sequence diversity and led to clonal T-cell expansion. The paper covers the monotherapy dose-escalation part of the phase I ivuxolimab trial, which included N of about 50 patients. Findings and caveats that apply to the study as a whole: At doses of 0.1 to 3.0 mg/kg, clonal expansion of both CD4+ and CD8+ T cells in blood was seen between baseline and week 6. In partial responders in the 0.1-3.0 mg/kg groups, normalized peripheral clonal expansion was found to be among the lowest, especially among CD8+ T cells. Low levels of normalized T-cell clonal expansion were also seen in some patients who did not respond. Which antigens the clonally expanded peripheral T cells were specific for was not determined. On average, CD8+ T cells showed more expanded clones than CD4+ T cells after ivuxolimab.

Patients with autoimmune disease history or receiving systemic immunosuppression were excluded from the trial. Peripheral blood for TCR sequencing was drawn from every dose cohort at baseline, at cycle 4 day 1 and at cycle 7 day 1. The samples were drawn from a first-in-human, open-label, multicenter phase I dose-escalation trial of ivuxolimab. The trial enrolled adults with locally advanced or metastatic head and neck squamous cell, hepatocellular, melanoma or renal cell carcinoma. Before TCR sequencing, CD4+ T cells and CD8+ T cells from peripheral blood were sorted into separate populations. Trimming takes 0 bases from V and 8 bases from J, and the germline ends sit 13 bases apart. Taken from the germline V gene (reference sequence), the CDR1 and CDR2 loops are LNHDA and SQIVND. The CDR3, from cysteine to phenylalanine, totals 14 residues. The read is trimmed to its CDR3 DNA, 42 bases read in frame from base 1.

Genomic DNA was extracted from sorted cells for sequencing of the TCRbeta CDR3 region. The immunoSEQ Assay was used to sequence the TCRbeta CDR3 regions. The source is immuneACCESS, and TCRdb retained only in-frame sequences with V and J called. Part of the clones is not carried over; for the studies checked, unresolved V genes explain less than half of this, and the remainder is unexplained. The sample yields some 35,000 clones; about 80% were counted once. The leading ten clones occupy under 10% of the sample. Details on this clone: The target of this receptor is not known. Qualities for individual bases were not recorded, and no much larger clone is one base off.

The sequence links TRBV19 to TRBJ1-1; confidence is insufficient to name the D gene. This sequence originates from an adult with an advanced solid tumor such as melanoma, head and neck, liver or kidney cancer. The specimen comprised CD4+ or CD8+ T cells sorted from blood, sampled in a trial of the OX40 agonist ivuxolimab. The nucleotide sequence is TGTGCCAGTAGTATAGATCCGTGGACGGAAGAAGCTTTCTTT. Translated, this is CASSIDPWTEEAFF.